These 16 T cell receptor beta chains were all obtained from the same sample, sequenced in a study of cytomegalovirus exposure and HLA in healthy donors. Vbeta (60) and Jbeta (13) primers were used in the PCR. Sequencing was performed with immunoSEQ multiplex PCR; in TCRdb, only in-frame clones are kept and a portion is missing. Of under 110,000 clones listed, roughly two thirds are singletons. Sequencing used PBMCs. The receptors derive from a female donor in good health and CMV-seronegative.

V and J are TRBV10-1 and TRBJ1-1, with D hard to call. Deletions cut 3 bases from V and 3 bases from J, with 11 bases between. The CDR3 spans 14 residues. Germline V gene lookup returns CDR1 WNHNN and CDR2 SYGVQD (reference sequence). The CDR3 nucleotides read TGCGCCAGCAGTGACCCCGGTGGTGACACTGAAGCTTTCTTT. Protein sequence: CASSDPGGDTEAFF.

The chain uses TRBV19 and TRBJ2-4; 7 bases agree with TRBD1. The trim removed 6 bases at V and 3 bases at J, leaving 5 bases unmatched. The germline V gene has CDR1 LNHDA and CDR2 SQIVND (reference sequence). This CDR3 is 14 amino acids long. The CDR3, as DNA: TGTGCCAGTAGGCCACAGGGGTTCAAAAACATTCAGTACTTC. This translates into CASRPQGFKNIQYF.

The V call is TRBV18, the J call TRBJ2-5, with TRBD2 as a possible D gene (6 bases). This CDR3 region has 15 residues. With 6 bases removed from V and 5 bases from J, the gap between germline ends came to 19 bases. Germline-derived CDR1 and CDR2 are KGHSH and LQKENI. The CDR3 nucleotides read TGTGCCAGCTCGCCTGACCGCACCGGGGGTGAGACCCAGTACTTC. Residues: CASSPDRTGGETQYF.

The genes are TRBV4-1 and TRBJ2-7, with D maybe TRBD1 (5 bases). Germline V gene sequence: CDR1 MGHRA, CDR2 YSYEKL. The CDR3 spans 15 residues. Trimming removed 0 bases from V and 1 base from J, with 10 bases in between. The CDR3 nucleotides read TGCGCCAGCAGCCAAGACAGACAGAGTTCCTACGAGCAGTACTTC. This encodes CASSQDRQSSYEQYF.

The chain links TRBV27 to TRBJ2-1, with 11 bases identical to TRBD2. The CDR3 runs 14 residues. CDR1 and CDR2 from the germline V gene are MNHEY and SMNVEV (reference sequence). The trim removed 7 bases at V and 6 bases at J, leaving 5 bases unmatched. The CDR3 loop is CASKFGLAGNEQFF. In DNA form, the CDR3 reads TGTGCCAGCAAGTTCGGACTAGCGGGCAATGAGCAGTTCTTC.

The J gene is TRBJ2-7, the V gene TRBV27, with TRBD1 as a possible D gene (6 bases). Per the germline V gene, CDR1 is MNHEY and CDR2 is SMNVEV (reference sequence). Trimming took 6 bases from V and 2 from J, leaving 17 bases between them. CDR3 length equals 15 residues. As DNA, the CDR3 is TGTGCCAGCAGAAGACAGGCGAACCCCACCTACGAGCAGTACTTC. Protein sequence: CASRRQANPTYEQYF.

V and J are TRBV7-2 and TRBJ2-7, with D possibly being TRBD2 (7 bases). Germline V gene lookup returns CDR1 SGHTA and CDR2 FQGNSA. The CDR3 runs 15 residues. V was clipped by 4 bases and J by 1 base, with 14 bases between them. CDR3 sequence (DNA): TGTGCCAGCAGCTCCCGGGGGGCGGGATCCTACGAGCAGTACTTC. Its protein is CASSSRGAGSYEQYF.

This clone was seen only a few times. The rearrangement links TRBV5-1 to TRBJ2-3; a possible D gene is TRBD1 (6 bases). The germline V gene has CDR1 SGHRS and CDR2 YFSETQ. The germline V and J ends were trimmed by 5 bases and 6 bases, with 16 bases remaining between them. The CDR3 runs to 14 residues. The CDR3 coding sequence is TGCGCCAGCAGTCGTGGGACACCAACGGATACGCAGTATTTT. This gives the protein CASSRGTPTDTQYF.

The chain combines TRBV7-2 with TRBJ1-1; 7 bases line up with TRBD1. The CDR3 consists of 15 residues. Germline CDR1 SGHTA, CDR2 FQGNSA. After removal of 5 bases from V and 1 base from J, the junction contained 7 bases not matched to a gene. The DNA for the CDR3 is TGTGCCAGCAGCCCCACCCACAGGGGGAACACTGAAGCTTTCTTT. Translating it yields CASSPTHRGNTEAFF.

This clone was counted only a few times. The chain carries TRBV6-6 and TRBJ1-2; no reliable D call. V was shortened by 7 bases and J by 8 bases, with 11 bases between the two germline ends. CDR3 size: 11 residues. From germline, CDR1 is MNHNY and CDR2 SVGAGI (reference sequence). The chain's CDR3 is CASKATRGYTF. Here the CDR3 DNA reads TGTGCCAGCAAGGCGACACGGGGCTACACCTTC.

The chain has TRBV9 and TRBJ2-7, with D possibly TRBD1 on 6 matching bases. The CDR3 covers 13 residues. V gave up 3 bases and J gave up 3 bases, with 10 bases separating them. In germline, CDR1 is SGDLS, CDR2 YYNGEE. The CDR3 loop reads CASSDRDNYEQYF. The CDR3 DNA reads TGTGCCAGCAGCGACCGGGACAACTACGAGCAGTACTTC.

The gene calls are TRBV10-3 and TRBJ1-2; the match to TRBD1 covers 9 bases. The germline gives CDR1 ENHRY, CDR2 SYGVKD. Germline trimming cut 0 bases from V and 8 bases from J; bases unmatched to any gene: 7. The length of the CDR3 is 15 residues. The DNA of the CDR3 is TGTGCCATCAGTGAGTCTGGACAGGGGATGGGAGGCTACACCTTC. It is translated as CAISESGQGMGGYTF.

In its sample, this clone was seen a few times. CDR3 loop: CASSTGTHIYEQYF. In nucleotides, the CDR3 is TGTGCCAGCAGCACCGGGACACACATATACGAGCAGTACTTC. The chain links TRBV11-2 to TRBJ2-7; the D gene is possibly TRBD1 (6 bases). V gave up 5 bases and J gave up 4 bases, with 15 bases separating them. CDR3 size: 14 residues. The germline V gene has CDR1 SGHAT and CDR2 FQNNGV. Drawing the rest from reference TRBV11-2 and TRBJ2-7, the complete variable domain is EAGVAQSPRYKIIEKRQSVAFWCNPISGHATLYWYQQILGQGPKLLIQFQNNGVVDDSQLPKDRFSAERLKGVDSTLKIQPAKLEDSAVYLCASSTGTHIYEQYFGPGTRLTVT.

This clone came up a few times. The V call is TRBV7-9, the J call TRBJ2-7; 8 nucleotides line up with TRBD2. J gave up 4 bases and V 1 base, and 15 bases lay outside the gene matches. Germline assignment: CDR1 SEHNR and CDR2 FQNEAQ (reference sequence). The CDR3 runs 18 residues. The CDR3 protein is CASSLGSGGHLQGYEQYF. The CDR3 DNA sequence: TGTGCCAGCAGCTTAGGTTCGGGGGGGCATTTACAAGGTTACGAGCAGTACTTC.

CDR3 coding DNA: TGTGCCAGCAGCCCGAAGACTAGCGGGAGGGAGACCCAGTACTTC. Translated: CASSPKTSGRETQYF. The chain uses TRBV9 and TRBJ2-5; 13 bases match TRBD2. The CDR3 loop spans 15 amino acids. CDR1 is SGDLS and CDR2 is YYNGEE in the germline V gene. Trimming cost V 4 bases and J 5 bases; bases outside gene matches: 5. Full variable domain (outside the CDR3, taken from reference TRBV9 and TRBJ2-5): DSGVTQTPKHLITATGQRVTLRCSPRSGDLSVYWYQQSLDQGLQFLIQYYNGEERAKGNILERFSAQQFPDLHSELNLSSLELGDSALYFCASSPKTSGRETQYFGPGTRLLVL.

V and J are TRBV6-6 and TRBJ1-5; 8 bases are a match to TRBD1. Germline V gene lookup returns CDR1 MNHNY and CDR2 SVGAGI (reference sequence). This CDR3 spans 15 amino acids. V trimming: 5 bases; J trimming: 6 bases; junction bases outside the gene matches: 9. The CDR3 bases are TGTGCCAGCAGTCAGGGGGCGGGGGGGGTTCAGCCCCAGCATTTT. Its protein is CASSQGAGGVQPQHF.